The T cell receptor beta chain under discussion was sequenced for a study of graft-versus-host responses after intestinal transplantation. The wider study: All recipients were transplanted with multivisceral, liver-intestinal, or isolated intestinal grafts. Anti-thymocyte globulin served as induction for all recipients, who then took tacrolimus and steroids for about three years.

Whole-study results and caveats: Ileal or blood samples showed some GvH clones first, and such clones were also found in recipient marrow.

Clones were sequenced by immunoSEQ multiplex PCR, and TCRdb holds only the in-frame ones, with some missing. Of around 87,000 clones listed, under 95% are singletons. As for this clone: Its specificity is unknown.

V shed 10 bases, J shed 1 base, and the junction held 4 bases outside the gene matches. This CDR3 is 14 amino acids long. Germline-derived CDR1 and CDR2 are MNHNY and SVGAGI (reference sequence). The source material was unstimulated CD8+ T cells sorted from spleen or lymph node cells, sampled before transplant. This TCR was sampled from a human donor who was the organ donor for an intestinal transplant. The V gene is TRBV6-6, the J gene TRBJ2-2, with 9 bases aligning to TRBD1. The CDR3 sequence: CATKDRGNTGELFF. The DNA for the CDR3 is TGTGCCACCAAGGACAGGGGGAACACCGGGGAGCTGTTTTTT.